The 18 T cell receptor beta chains given below trace back to one sample, sequenced in a study of CD8 T cells in Susac syndrome. Random hexamers were used to reverse transcribe roughly 0.45 to 1 ug of RNA. TCRdb re-called the immunoSEQ multiplex PCR reads through MiXCR, storing one row per CDR3 protein. Of a few hundred thousand distinct CDR3 sequences in the sample, 92% were seen once. Sequenced input: CD4+ T cells from PBMCs. These receptors were collected from a human donor with multiple sclerosis.

The chain carries TRBV6-6 and TRBJ1-1, with TRBD1 matching 7 bases. V lost 0 bases and J lost 4; bases outside the gene matches: 8. This CDR3 is 16 amino acids long. CDR1 is MNHNY, CDR2 SVGAGI, per germline (reference sequence). The CDR3 is CASSYSKGGLGTEAFF. The CDR3 region has the DNA TGTGCCAGCAGTTACTCCAAAGGGGGCCTGGGCACTGAAGCTTTCTTT.

About this clonotype: At one boundary the junction diverges from the germline segment, which might be a read error. The chain recombines TRBV20-1 with TRBJ2-7, with no clear D. CDR3 size: 12 residues. The germline V gene encodes CDR1 DFQATT and CDR2 SNEGSKA (reference sequence). CDR3 sequence reads: CSAREDAYEQYF. The CDR3 DNA follows: TGCAGCGCTAGAGAGGACGCCTACGAGCAGTACTTC.

The rearrangement uses TRBV7-3 and TRBJ2-3; TRBD1 aligns across 7 bases. This CDR3 region has 15 residues. After removal of 5 bases from V and 2 bases from J, the junction contained 7 bases not matched to a gene. CDR1 and CDR2 from the germline V gene are SGHTA and FQGTGA. The CDR3 reads CASSTSGTDTDTQYF. DNA for the CDR3: TGTGCCAGCAGCACCTCCGGGACAGACACAGATACGCAGTATTTT.

The rearrangement uses TRBV12-3 or TRBV12-4 and TRBJ2-5; 9 bases map to TRBD2. This CDR3 is built from 14 residues. V shed 3 bases, J shed 5 bases, and the junction held 4 bases outside the gene matches. Here the CDR3 DNA reads TGTGCCAGCAGTTTCCGGACTAGCGAGGAGACCCAGTACTTC. Its protein product is CASSFRTSEETQYF.

The chain links TRBV9 to TRBJ1-3; D is ambiguous. V was clipped by 0 bases and J by 4 bases, with 5 bases between them. Germline lookup yields CDR1 SGDLS and CDR2 YYNGEE. The CDR3 contains 13 residues. The CDR3 sequence is CASSVAEGNTIYF. CDR3 nucleotides: TGTGCCAGCAGCGTAGCGGAAGGAAACACCATATATTTT.

The rearrangement joins TRBV2 to TRBJ1-3, with D possibly matching TRBD1 (5 bases). V was pared by 2 bases and J by 0 bases, with 11 bases between. Germline V gene sequence: CDR1 SNHLY, CDR2 FYNNEI. The CDR3 is 16 residues long. CDR3 nucleotide sequence: TGTGCCAGCAGTGAAAATGGGGGACTCTCTGGAAACACCATATATTTT. This gives the protein CASSENGGLSGNTIYF.

V gene TRBV3-1 combines with J gene TRBJ2-1; the D gene is possibly TRBD2 (5 bases). The germline CDR1 and CDR2 sequences are LGHDT and YNNKEL (reference sequence). Trimming cost V 4 bases and J 9 bases, with 10 bases left between them. The CDR3 has 12 residues. As DNA, the CDR3 is TGTGCCAGCAGCCGAACAGAGGGTGAGCAGTTCTTC. It codes for CASSRTEGEQFF.

This rearrangement joins TRBV12-3 or TRBV12-4 to TRBJ2-6; D could derive from TRBD1 or TRBD2 (5 bases each). This CDR3 contains 15 residues. V shed 5 bases and J shed 0 bases, with 8 bases lying between them. In DNA, the CDR3 is TGTGCCAGCAGTCCAGGGAGCTCTGGGGCCAACGTCCTGACTTTC. Translated: CASSPGSSGANVLTF.

This clonotype occurred once. This rearrangement joins TRBV7-2 to TRBJ1-4; 9 nucleotides agree with TRBD1. Trimming took 5 bases from V and 7 from J; bases not matched to a gene: 11. The V gene's germline CDR1 is SGHTA and CDR2 FQGNSA. This CDR3 region has 16 residues. CDR3 sequence (DNA): TGTGCCAGCAGCCGACACAGGGGGCGGGAGGTTGAAAAACTGTTTTTT. It yields the protein CASSRHRGREVEKLFF.

This clonotype was observed a single time. The rearrangement uses TRBV9 and TRBJ2-5; TRBD1 might be the D (6 bases). V lost 5 bases and J lost 4, with 15 bases in between. The CDR3 loop spans 14 amino acids. CDR1 and CDR2 (germline): SGDLS, YYNGEE. The CDR3: CASSQNRVGETQYF. As DNA, the CDR3 is TGTGCCAGCAGTCAGAACAGGGTAGGAGAGACCCAGTACTTC.

The CDR3 DNA reads TGTGCCTGGAGTGTACGAGCTTGGAGGATTAATCAGCCCCAGCATTTT. Amino acids: CAWSVRAWRINQPQHF. V is TRBV30 and J is TRBJ1-5, with D hard to call. V shed 0 bases and J shed 4 bases, with 16 bases lying between them. The CDR3 has 16 residues. CDR1 GTSNPN and CDR2 SVGIG come from the germline V gene (reference sequence).

The V gene is TRBV20-1, the J gene TRBJ2-2, with D unclear. Trimming took 0 bases from V and 1 from J, leaving 9 bases between them. This CDR3 comprises 15 residues. The germline V gene encodes CDR1 DFQATT and CDR2 SNEGSKA (reference sequence). The CDR3 region is CSARDQRKNTGELFF. The CDR3 DNA reads TGCAGTGCTAGAGATCAAAGGAAGAACACCGGGGAGCTGTTTTTT.

This CDR3 is CASSINRAAEAFF. CDR3 coding DNA: TGTGCCAGCAGTATAAACAGGGCGGCTGAAGCTTTCTTT. This rearrangement joins TRBV6-2 or TRBV6-3 to TRBJ1-1; possibly TRBD1 for D (6 bases). The germline V gene encodes CDR1 MNHEY and CDR2 SVGEGT. CDR3 length: 13 residues. V shed 5 bases and J shed 6 bases, with 13 bases lying between them.

This clonotype was counted a few times. J is TRBJ2-3 and V is TRBV11-3, with D unresolved. CDR1 and CDR2 from the germline V gene are SGHNT and YENEEA. The V and J ends lost 4 bases and 7 bases respectively, with 12 bases between them. The CDR3 length is 13 residues. The CDR3 sequence: CASSSSRRNTQYF. The CDR3 DNA follows: TGTGCCAGCAGCTCCTCCCGGCGAAATACGCAGTATTTT.

The chain has TRBV30 and TRBJ1-1; D gene unclear. The CDR3 is made up of 13 amino acids. Germline values: CDR1 GTSNPN, CDR2 SVGIG (reference sequence). The V end lost 5 bases, the J end lost 3 bases, and 13 bases lay between the germline ends. The DNA of the CDR3 is TGTGCCTGGCTTAGGAACCGAGACACTGAAGCTTTCTTT. Protein product: CAWLRNRDTEAFF.

This clonotype was seen once. V is TRBV27 and J is TRBJ1-1; perhaps TRBD1 as D (5 bases). The CDR3 consists of 16 residues. In germline, CDR1 is MNHEY, CDR2 SMNVEV (reference sequence). V was cut by 2 bases and J by 3 bases, with 16 bases left in between. The CDR3 bases are TGTGCCAGCAGTTTAGTAAGGGACGGAGGGCACACTGAAGCTTTCTTT. It encodes CASSLVRDGGHTEAFF.

The rearrangement joins TRBV7-2 to TRBJ1-1; D is ambiguous. The germline V gene has CDR1 SGHTA and CDR2 FQGNSA. CDR3 length: 12 residues. The V gene lost 5 bases and the J gene lost 11 bases, with 15 bases spanning the gap. CDR3 in amino acids: CASSVNYLGAFF. The CDR3 region has the DNA TGTGCCAGCAGCGTAAACTACCTTGGGGCTTTCTTT.

J is TRBJ2-1 and V is TRBV7-9; D might be TRBD2 (5 bases). Trimming shortened V by 5 bases and J by 5 bases, and 10 bases separated the two germline ends. Germline V gene lookup returns CDR1 SEHNR and CDR2 FQNEAQ (reference sequence). This CDR3 is 13 amino acids long. DNA for the CDR3: TGTGCCAGCAGCATGTGGACTGACAATGAGCAGTTCTTC. This gives the protein CASSMWTDNEQFF.